This entry describes one T cell receptor (beta chain). Antigen specificity is unknown. Clones were read by immunoSEQ multiplex PCR, and TCRdb kept only the in-frame ones, dropping some. The sample lists under 50,000 clones, roughly 88% occurring once. These data belong to a study of CD4 T cells in relation to SARS-CoV-2 and coronaviruses. Study observations and caveats: Crossreactivity was assessed only for spike protein, not other viral proteins.

Naive and memory CD4+ T cells were separated from cryopreserved PBMCs. CDR3 length: 15 amino acids. V was pared by 0 bases and J by 4 bases, with 12 bases between. In germline, CDR1 is SGHVS, CDR2 FQNEAQ. V usage is TRBV7-8 and J usage is TRBJ1-2; tentative D call: TRBD1 (5 bases). This TCR came from an adult with COVID-19. Material for sequencing was memory CD4+ T cells from PBMCs. CDR3 sequence reads: CASSLALRDSYGYTF. The CDR3 nucleotides read TGTGCCAGCAGCTTAGCTCTTCGCGACAGCTATGGCTACACCTTC.